The 31 T cell receptor beta chains below all came from one sample that was sequenced in a study of tumour-infiltrating T cells in Burkitt lymphoma. Only in-frame clones appear in the TCRdb table, and some are missing; sequencing was by immunoSEQ multiplex PCR. The sample holds tens of thousands of clones; less than 35% are singletons and the top ten take 2.9%. Sequencing was done on a sample of tumor tissue. All receptors derive from a human donor with Burkitt lymphoma.

The rearrangement links TRBV5-6 to TRBJ1-5, with D uncertain. V was clipped by 4 bases and J by 1 base, with 12 bases between them. The CDR3 has 15 amino acids. Germline V gene lookup returns CDR1 SGHDT and CDR2 YYEEEE. The CDR3 DNA follows: TGTGCCAGCAGCCGTTACGAGTGGAGCAATCAGCCCCAGCATTTT. Amino acids: CASSRYEWSNQPQHF.

This clone was seen a handful of times. The J gene is TRBJ1-5, the V gene TRBV15; perhaps TRBD1 as D (5 bases). CDR1 and CDR2 from the germline V gene are LNHNV and YYDKDF (reference sequence). With 0 bases removed from V and 2 bases from J, the gap between germline ends came to 17 bases. CDR3 length equals 18 residues. The CDR3 nucleotides read TGTGCCACCAGCAGAGATCCCGCGAGGGGTAGGGGCAATCAGCCCCAGCATTTT. It is translated as CATSRDPARGRGNQPQHF.

This clone has just a few counts. The chain couples TRBV9 to TRBJ1-3; no clear D. Germline CDR1 SGDLS, CDR2 YYNGEE. The V gene lost 5 bases and the J gene lost 8 bases, with 11 bases spanning the gap. The CDR3 covers 12 residues. The CDR3 DNA sequence: TGTGCCAGCAGTGCCACTTCGGACACCATATATTTT. Amino acids: CASSATSDTIYF. Based on the CDR3 plus reference TRBV9 and TRBJ1-3, the full variable domain is DSGVTQTPKHLITATGQRVTLRCSPRSGDLSVYWYQQSLDQGLQFLIQYYNGEERAKGNILERFSAQQFPDLHSELNLSSLELGDSALYFCASSATSDTIYFGEGSWLTVV.

V is TRBV4-1 and J is TRBJ2-7; D perhaps matches TRBD1 (5 bases). The germline V gene has CDR1 MGHRA and CDR2 YSYEKL. The CDR3 is 15 amino acids. Deletions cut 3 bases from V and 3 bases from J, with 15 bases between. CDR3 coding DNA: TGCGCCAGCAGCCACGGAATTGGACAAGTCTACGAGCAGTACTTC. Translated: CASSHGIGQVYEQYF.

There are a few counts of this clone. The chain is built from TRBV6-6 and TRBJ2-3; TRBD2 might be the D (5 bases). This CDR3 contains 15 residues. The germline V gene encodes CDR1 MNHNY and CDR2 SVGAGI (reference sequence). Deletions cut 2 bases from V and 6 bases from J, with 15 bases between. The CDR3 DNA sequence: TGTGCCAGCAGTTACCTGGCTAGCCCCCCGGATACGCAGTATTTT. The encoded protein is CASSYLASPPDTQYF.

The gene calls are TRBV28 and TRBJ1-2, with 9 positions matching TRBD1. There are 15 residues in the CDR3. V lost 2 bases, J lost 8 bases, and 9 bases stayed unmatched. Per the germline V gene, CDR1 is MDHEN and CDR2 is SYDVKM. The CDR3, as DNA: TGTGCCAGCAGTTTAGCGGGACAGGGCCGCGGAGGCTACACCTTC. It specifies CASSLAGQGRGGYTF.

This clone was counted a few times. The chain uses TRBV29-1 and TRBJ2-3; 13 bases agree with TRBD2. In germline, CDR1 is SQVTM, CDR2 ANQGSEA. The J segment lost 3 bases and the V segment lost 7 bases, leaving 4 bases of the junction unmatched. The CDR3 has 14 residues. DNA of the CDR3: TGCAGCGCCCGGACTAGCGGGGGAACAGATACGCAGTATTTT. Amino acid sequence: CSARTSGGTDTQYF.

The rearrangement links TRBV10-3 to TRBJ1-5, with D perhaps TRBD1 (5 bases). The CDR3 is made up of 13 amino acids. Trimming took 11 bases from V and 5 from J, leaving 16 bases between them. Germline V CDR1 and CDR2: ENHRY, SYGVKD. The CDR3 is CAAGVERDQPQHF. The CDR3 nucleotides are TGTGCCGCGGGGGTTGAGAGGGATCAGCCCCAGCATTTT.

The V and J genes are TRBV4-3 and TRBJ2-3; D uncertain. The CDR3 extends over 14 amino acids. V was pared by 0 bases and J by 2 bases, with 6 bases between. Per the germline V gene, CDR1 is LGHNA and CDR2 is YSLEER. CDR3 amino acids: CASSQDAATDTQYF. The CDR3 region has the DNA TGCGCCAGCAGCCAAGATGCCGCCACAGATACGCAGTATTTT.

This chain uses TRBV19 with TRBJ2-4; D gene uncertain. CDR3 length: 13 amino acids. In germline, CDR1 is LNHDA, CDR2 SQIVND (reference sequence). Trimming took off 4 bases at V and 0 bases at J, with 4 bases between the two ends. The CDR3 protein is CASSSGAKNIQYF. CDR3 coding DNA: TGTGCCAGTAGTAGCGGAGCCAAAAACATTCAGTACTTC. Complete variable domain (other parts from reference TRBV19 and TRBJ2-4): DGGITQSPKYLFRKEGQNVTLSCEQNLNHDAMYWYRQDPGQGLRLIYYSQIVNDFQKGDIAEGYSVSREKKESFPLTVTSAQKNPTAFYLCASSSGAKNIQYFGAGTRLSVL.

The table lists this clone with a few counts. The CDR3 region is CASSYSPLTEAFF. Written as DNA, the CDR3 is TGTGCCAGCAGTTACTCCCCCCTCACTGAAGCTTTCTTT. This chain uses TRBV6-6 with TRBJ1-1; D unclear. The CDR3 is 13 amino acids. The germline gives CDR1 MNHNY, CDR2 SVGAGI (reference sequence). Trimming stripped 0 bases from V and 4 bases from J, with 6 bases between.

This clone was seen a handful of times. The chain carries TRBV6-5 and TRBJ2-1, with TRBD2 identical over 10 bases. The V gene's germline CDR1 is MNHEY and CDR2 SVGAGI. The CDR3 consists of 12 residues. Germline trimming cut 5 bases from V and 15 bases from J; bases unmatched to any gene: 7. CDR3 in amino acids: CASSPAGGRRFF. The CDR3 DNA reads as TGTGCCAGCAGTCCAGCGGGGGGGAGGCGGTTCTTC.

This clone occurred a few times. The J gene is TRBJ2-2, the V gene TRBV5-1, with D possibly TRBD1 on 6 matching bases. Looked up from germline, CDR1 is SGHRS and CDR2 is YFSETQ. CDR3 length equals 16 residues. V was pared by 3 bases and J by 4 bases, with 16 bases between. CDR3 bases: TGCGCCAGCAGCTCAGGGGTGGGGAGCGGCACCGGGGAGCTGTTTTTT. Protein sequence: CASSSGVGSGTGELFF.

The V call is TRBV5-4, the J call TRBJ1-2; no clear D. The CDR3 has 12 amino acids. Germline V gene lookup returns CDR1 SGHNT and CDR2 YYREEE (reference sequence). V lost 5 bases and J lost 8, with 13 bases in between. In DNA form, the CDR3 reads TGTGCCAGCAGGCCCCTTAATCGAGGCTACACCTTC. It specifies CASRPLNRGYTF.

The chain has TRBV5-1 and TRBJ2-3; D may be TRBD1 (6 bases). V lost 6 bases to trimming and J lost 1 base, with 12 bases between them. In germline, CDR1 is SGHRS, CDR2 YFSETQ. This CDR3 has 14 amino acids. The CDR3 nucleotides are TGCGCCAGCACGAGGGACACCGGCACAGATACGCAGTATTTT. This translates into CASTRDTGTDTQYF. Based on the CDR3 plus reference TRBV5-1 and TRBJ2-3, the full variable domain is KAGVTQTPRYLIKTRGQQVTLSCSPISGHRSVSWYQQTPGQGLQFLFEYFSETQRNKGNFPGRFSGRQFSNSRSEMNVSTLELGDSALYLCASTRDTGTDTQYFGPGTRLTVL.

This chain links TRBV4-1 with TRBJ2-2, with D unresolved. V gave up 7 bases and J gave up 0 bases, with 9 bases separating them. Germline-derived CDR1 and CDR2 are MGHRA and YSYEKL. The CDR3 contains 14 residues. The CDR3 is CASTEAPNTGELFF. DNA of the CDR3: TGCGCCAGCACCGAGGCACCGAACACCGGGGAGCTGTTTTTT.

This clone appeared a few times. The rearrangement joins TRBV6-5 to TRBJ1-1; TRBD1 is a possible D gene (6 bases). V lost 4 bases and J lost 2, with 17 bases in between. The germline V gene has CDR1 MNHEY and CDR2 SVGAGI. This CDR3 contains 16 residues. The CDR3 DNA follows: TGTGCCAGCAGTTCCAGGGCGGGGACACCCAACACTGAAGCTTTCTTT. Translation: CASSSRAGTPNTEAFF.

Here the CDR3 DNA reads TGTGCCAGCAGCTTAGTTGGTGAAGGGCCCGAAAAACTGTTTTTT. It codes for CASSLVGEGPEKLFF. The chain combines TRBV7-9 with TRBJ1-4; D uncertain. V lost 1 base, J lost 8 bases, and 14 bases lay in between. Per the germline V gene, CDR1 is SEHNR and CDR2 is FQNEAQ (reference sequence). This CDR3 comprises 15 residues.

In its sample, this clone was seen a few times. The chain joins TRBV15 to TRBJ2-3, with 10 bases aligning to TRBD2. V trimming: 0 bases; J trimming: 6 bases; junction bases outside the gene matches: 12. Germline lookup yields CDR1 LNHNV and CDR2 YYDKDF (reference sequence). This CDR3 is 18 amino acids long. CDR3 residues: CATSRDRPSGGHEDTQYF. DNA of the CDR3: TGTGCCACCAGCAGAGATAGGCCTAGCGGGGGCCACGAGGATACGCAGTATTTT. Supplemented by reference TRBV15 and TRBJ2-3, the full variable domain reads DAMVIQNPRYQVTQFGKPVTLSCSQTLNHNVMYWYQQKSSQAPKLLFHYYDKDFNNEADTPDNFQSRRPNTSFCFLDIRSPGLGDTAMYLCATSRDRPSGGHEDTQYFGPGTRLTVL.

This chain connects TRBV7-2 to TRBJ2-7, with 9 nucleotides matching TRBD1. From germline, CDR1 is SGHTA and CDR2 FQGNSA. V gave up 4 bases and J gave up 2 bases; unmatched junction bases: 9. The CDR3 runs 16 residues. Here the CDR3 DNA reads TGTGCCAGCAGCTCAATAGGGACAGGGCCTCCCTACGAGCAGTACTTC. Residues: CASSSIGTGPPYEQYF.

The chain employs TRBV11-2 and TRBJ2-5; 7 bases are shared with TRBD2. Per the germline V gene, CDR1 is SGHAT and CDR2 is FQNNGV. The CDR3 consists of 17 residues. V was clipped by 1 base and J by 0 bases; unmatched bases: 8. CDR3 sequence (DNA): TGTGCCAGCAGCTTAGGTGCAGCGGGGACGAACCAAGAGACCCAGTACTTC. The encoded protein is CASSLGAAGTNQETQYF.

This clone was recorded a few times. This chain joins TRBV5-6 and TRBJ2-1; D not certain. Trimming took off 0 bases at V and 7 bases at J, with 17 bases between the two ends. Germline-derived CDR1 and CDR2 are SGHDT and YYEEEE. The CDR3 consists of 16 residues. The CDR3 nucleotides are TGTGCCAGCAGCTTGGGAGTACAGTATTACTTAAATGAGCAGTTCTTC. Protein product: CASSLGVQYYLNEQFF.

The chain joins TRBV6-6 to TRBJ1-2, with a tentative D call TRBD1 (6 bases). CDR3 length: 16 amino acids. Between the trimmed V and J ends, which lost 2 bases and 6 bases, there was a span of 19 bases. Germline V gene lookup returns CDR1 MNHNY and CDR2 SVGAGI (reference sequence). The CDR3 region is CASSYQGTSIPDGYTF. The CDR3 region has the DNA TGTGCCAGCAGTTACCAGGGGACGAGCATCCCCGATGGCTACACCTTC.

The chain uses TRBV5-1 and TRBJ2-7, with no clear D. Germline CDR1 reads SGHRS; CDR2 reads YFSETQ. The CDR3 spans 12 residues. Between the trimmed V and J ends, which lost 0 bases and 3 bases, there was a span of 4 bases. The CDR3 reads CASSLDGYEQYF. DNA of the CDR3: TGCGCCAGCAGCTTGGACGGCTACGAGCAGTACTTC.

The chain combines TRBV18 with TRBJ2-2, with TRBD1 identical over 8 bases. From germline, CDR1 is KGHSH and CDR2 LQKENI. The CDR3 is made up of 17 amino acids. V dropped 3 bases and J dropped 1; count of bases not matched to a gene: 7. The CDR3 protein is CASSPGQGGMNTGELFF. The CDR3 DNA is TGTGCCAGCTCACCCGGACAGGGAGGAATGAACACCGGGGAGCTGTTTTTT.

This clone was seen only a few times. The chain combines TRBV7-9 with TRBJ1-1; no reliable D call. V lost 2 bases and J 4 bases, leaving 2 bases between the germline ends. Germline lookup yields CDR1 SEHNR and CDR2 FQNEAQ (reference sequence). The CDR3 spans 11 residues. The CDR3 DNA sequence: TGTGCCAGCAGCTTAACCACTGAAGCTTTCTTT. Translation gives CASSLTTEAFF.

The chain couples TRBV6-4 to TRBJ2-2; D is possibly TRBD1 (5 bases). Germline V CDR1 and CDR2: MRHNA, SNTAGT. V was pared by 2 bases and J by 7 bases, with 8 bases between. The CDR3 covers 13 residues. Here the CDR3 reads CASSDQGGGELFF. As DNA, the CDR3 is TGTGCCAGCAGTGACCAGGGCGGCGGGGAGCTGTTTTTT.

The rearrangement uses TRBV15 and TRBJ1-2; D unclear. This CDR3 region has 15 residues. Germline V lookup: CDR1 LNHNV, CDR2 YYDKDF (reference sequence). The germline V and J ends were trimmed by 0 bases and 4 bases, with 12 bases remaining between them. DNA for the CDR3: TGTGCCACCAGCAGAGATTTAGGGTTGGGCTATGGCTACACCTTC. It yields the protein CATSRDLGLGYGYTF.

The rearrangement links TRBV5-4 to TRBJ2-5, with 7 bases that match TRBD2. In germline, CDR1 is SGHNT, CDR2 YYREEE (reference sequence). Trimming removed 0 bases from V and 8 bases from J; junction bases left unmatched: 4. This CDR3 is built from 13 residues. CDR3 amino acids: CASSLAGRVTQYF. The CDR3 region has the DNA TGTGCCAGCAGCTTGGCAGGGAGGGTAACCCAGTACTTC.

The chain uses TRBV7-9 and TRBJ2-7; no firm D call. Germline V lookup: CDR1 SEHNR, CDR2 FQNEAQ (reference sequence). CDR3 length equals 12 residues. Trimming removed 2 bases at V and 7 bases at J, with 9 bases between. CDR3 nucleotides: TGTGCCAGCAGCTTATCGCAACGAGAGCAGTACTTC. The encoded protein is CASSLSQREQYF.

This clone was seen only a few times. This sequence joins TRBV18 and TRBJ1-2, with 12 bases that match TRBD1. This CDR3 region has 13 residues. CDR1 and CDR2 (germline): KGHSH, LQKENI. V shed 5 bases, J shed 7 bases, and the junction held 2 bases outside the gene matches. The CDR3 spells CASSGTGGSGYTF. The DNA for the CDR3 is TGTGCCAGCTCAGGGACAGGGGGCAGTGGCTACACCTTC.